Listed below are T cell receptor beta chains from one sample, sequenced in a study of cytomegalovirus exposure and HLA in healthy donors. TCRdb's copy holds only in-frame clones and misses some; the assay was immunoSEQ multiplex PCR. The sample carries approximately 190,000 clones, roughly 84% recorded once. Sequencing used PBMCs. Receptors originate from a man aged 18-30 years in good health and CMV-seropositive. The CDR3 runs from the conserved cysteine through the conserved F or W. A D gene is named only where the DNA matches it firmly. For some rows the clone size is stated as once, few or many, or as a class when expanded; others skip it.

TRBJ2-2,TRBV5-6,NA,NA,TGTGCCAGCAGACCGTTAGTTGGGAACACCGGGGAGCTGTTTTTT,CASRPLVGNTGELFF
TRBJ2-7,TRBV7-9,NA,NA,TGTGCCAGCAGCTTTGCAGGGGAAGTCGAGCAGTACTTC,CASSFAGEVEQYF
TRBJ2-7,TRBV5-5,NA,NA,TGTGCCAGCAGCGGCGGACTATCCAGCTCCTACGAGCAGTACTTC,CASSGGLSSSYEQYF
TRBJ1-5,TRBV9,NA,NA,TGTGCCAGCAGCGTATTCGTCAATCAGCCCCAGCATTTT,CASSVFVNQPQHF
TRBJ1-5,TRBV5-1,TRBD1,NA,TGCGCCAGCAGCTCCGGACAGGGGGCAGATCAGCCCCAGCATTTT,CASSSGQGADQPQHF
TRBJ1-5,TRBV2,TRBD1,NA,TGTGCCAGCAGTGCGCCGGGACAGGACGTTAATAGCAATCAGCCCCAGCATTTT,CASSAPGQDVNSNQPQHF
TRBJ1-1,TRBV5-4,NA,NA,TGTGCCAGCAGCCCGGTTGGCAGGGAAGCTGAAGCTTTCTTT,CASSPVGREAEAFF
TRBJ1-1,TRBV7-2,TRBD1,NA,TGTGCCAGCAGCCCCGGACAGGGAATGGCTGAAGCTTTCTTT,CASSPGQGMAEAFF
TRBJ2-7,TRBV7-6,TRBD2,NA,TGTGCCAGCGCGGTTGGCGGGAGCCCCTACGAGCAGTACTTC,CASAVGGSPYEQYF
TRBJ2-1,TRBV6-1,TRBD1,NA,TGTGCCACCTGGCGACAGGGGGCATCCTACAATGAGCAGTTCTTC,CATWRQGASYNEQFF
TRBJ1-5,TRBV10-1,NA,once,TGCGCCTCCACGGGTCTCAATCAGCCCCAGCATTTT,CASTGLNQPQHF
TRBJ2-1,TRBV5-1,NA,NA,TGCGCCAGCAGCTACAGCGGGACAGGACACAACAATGAGCAGTTCTTC,CASSYSGTGHNNEQFF
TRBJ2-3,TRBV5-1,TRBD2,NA,TGCGCCAGCAGCTTGGGTGCTAGCGGGAGCACAGATACGCAGTATTTT,CASSLGASGSTDTQYF